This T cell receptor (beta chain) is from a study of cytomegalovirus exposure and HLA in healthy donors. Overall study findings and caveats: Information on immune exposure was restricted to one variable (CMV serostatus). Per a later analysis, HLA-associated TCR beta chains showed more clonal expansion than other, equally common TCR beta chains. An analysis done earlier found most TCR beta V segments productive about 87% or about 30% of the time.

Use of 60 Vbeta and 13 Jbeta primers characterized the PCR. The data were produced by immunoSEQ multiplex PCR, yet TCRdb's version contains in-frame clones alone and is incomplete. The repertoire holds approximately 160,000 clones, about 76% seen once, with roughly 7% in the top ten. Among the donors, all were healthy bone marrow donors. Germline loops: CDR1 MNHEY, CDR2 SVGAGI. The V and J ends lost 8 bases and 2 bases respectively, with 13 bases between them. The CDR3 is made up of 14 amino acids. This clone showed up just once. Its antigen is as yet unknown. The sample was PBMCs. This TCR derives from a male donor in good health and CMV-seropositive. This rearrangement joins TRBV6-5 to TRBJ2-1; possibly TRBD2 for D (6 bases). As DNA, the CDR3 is TGTGCCAGCGGCGGGGTACCTACCTACAATGAGCAGTTCTTC. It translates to CASGGVPTYNEQFF.